This TCR beta chain was documented in a study of shared clonotypes between healthy human individuals. Whole-study results and caveats: Collection of samples was limited to blood; tissue repertoires likely differ.

With regard to this clone: Antigen specificity is unknown.

Some clones are missing from TCRdb's copy, which holds only in-frame ones; the method was immunoSEQ multiplex PCR. The sample holds over a million clones, 95% to 99% seen once. CDR1 is SGHRS and CDR2 is YFSETQ in the germline V gene. The CDR3 contains 15 residues. After removal of 4 bases from V and 2 bases from J, the junction contained 7 bases not matched to a gene. Sequencing was performed on naive CD4+ T cells sorted from blood. Described subset: CD45RA+ positively selected. This chain connects TRBV5-1 to TRBJ2-3, with 7 bases identical to TRBD1. The TCR sequence derives from a man aged 30-40 years in good health. The CDR3 is CASSLGTADTDTQYF. The DNA of the CDR3 is TGCGCCAGCAGCCTCGGGACAGCGGACACAGATACGCAGTATTTT.